The sequence of this T cell receptor (beta chain) was determined in a study of monozygotic twins with inflammatory bowel disease. General study findings and limits: IBD patients share fewer clonotypes with other people than healthy twins do, especially with disease activity.

This CDR3 region has 15 residues. Turning to this clonotype: No antigen is known for it.

Researchers used approximately 3,500 ng of total RNA for each TCR library. Two nested PCRs, of 16 and 9 cycles, processed TCRalpha and TCRbeta cDNA. TCRdb re-analyzed the 5' RACE reads; it lists each CDR3 protein once, without DNA. In all, the sample yields about 300,000 distinct CDR3 sequences. This receptor was taken from a human donor with ulcerative colitis or Crohn's disease, or a healthy co-twin of an affected twin (not recorded which). Sample: blood. The gene calls are TRBV12-3 or TRBV12-4 and TRBJ2-7; TCRdb picks TRBD1, but there is no DNA to check that call. The CDR3 is CASSSYATGFYEQYF.